Below are 3 T cell receptor beta chains sequenced from a single sample in a study of blood T cell repertoires in COVID-19. Sequencing used immunoSEQ multiplex PCR; TCRdb keeps in-frame clones, though not all of them. Of 140,000 to 150,000 clones listed, approximately 84% are singletons. Source material: peripheral blood. These receptors all stem from a human donor in a cohort sampled during active COVID-19.

The V and J genes are TRBV19 and TRBJ1-1, with 8 bases identical to TRBD1. Germline loops: CDR1 LNHDA, CDR2 SQIVND (reference sequence). The CDR3 runs 13 residues. Unmatched junction bases numbered 11, after V lost 5 bases and J lost 12 bases. The CDR3 protein is CASSPHARGQPFF. Written as DNA, the CDR3 is TGTGCCAGTAGTCCCCACGCCAGGGGGCAACCTTTCTTT.

This chain links TRBV10-3 with TRBJ1-5, with D tentatively TRBD1 (6 bases). The CDR3 consists of 14 residues. With 7 bases removed from V and 6 bases from J, the gap between germline ends came to 16 bases. Looked up from germline, CDR1 is ENHRY and CDR2 is SYGVKD. The CDR3 region is CAITLGGDTQPQHF. For the CDR3, the DNA is TGTGCCATCACCTTGGGGGGGGACACTCAGCCCCAGCATTTT.

The chain links TRBV5-1 to TRBJ1-1; TRBD1 agrees at 8 bases. Germline lookup yields CDR1 SGHRS and CDR2 YFSETQ. This CDR3 spans 14 amino acids. Trimming removed 0 bases from V and 10 bases from J; junction bases left unmatched: 8. The CDR3 reads CASSLVAGGEGAFF. CDR3 coding DNA: TGCGCCAGCAGCTTGGTGGCAGGGGGCGAAGGAGCTTTCTTT. Filled out from reference TRBV5-1 and TRBJ1-1, the complete variable domain reads KAGVTQTPRYLIKTRGQQVTLSCSPISGHRSVSWYQQTPGQGLQFLFEYFSETQRNKGNFPGRFSGRQFSNSRSEMNVSTLELGDSALYLCASSLVAGGEGAFFGQGTRLTVV.